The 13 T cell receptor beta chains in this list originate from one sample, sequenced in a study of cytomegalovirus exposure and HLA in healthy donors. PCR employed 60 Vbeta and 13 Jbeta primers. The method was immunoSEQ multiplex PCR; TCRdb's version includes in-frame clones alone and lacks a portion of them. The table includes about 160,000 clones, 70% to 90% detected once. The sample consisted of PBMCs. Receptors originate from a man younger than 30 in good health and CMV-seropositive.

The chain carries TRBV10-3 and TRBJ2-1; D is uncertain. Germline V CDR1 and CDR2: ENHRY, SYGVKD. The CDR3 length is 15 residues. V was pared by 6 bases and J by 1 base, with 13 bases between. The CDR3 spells CAIREAHTSYNEQFF. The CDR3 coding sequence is TGTGCCATCAGAGAGGCCCATACTTCCTACAATGAGCAGTTCTTC.

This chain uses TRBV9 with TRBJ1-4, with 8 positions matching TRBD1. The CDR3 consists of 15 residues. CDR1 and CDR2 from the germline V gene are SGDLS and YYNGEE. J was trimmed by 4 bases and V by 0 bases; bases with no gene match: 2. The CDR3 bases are TGTGCCAGCAGCGTAGGAGGACAGGGTAATGAAAAACTGTTTTTT. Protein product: CASSVGGQGNEKLFF.

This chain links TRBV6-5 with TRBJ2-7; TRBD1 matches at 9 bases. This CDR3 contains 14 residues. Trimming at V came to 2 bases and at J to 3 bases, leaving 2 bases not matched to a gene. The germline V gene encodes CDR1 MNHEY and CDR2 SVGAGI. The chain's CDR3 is CASSYTDRGYEQYF. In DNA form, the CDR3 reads TGTGCCAGCAGTTACACGGACAGGGGCTACGAGCAGTACTTC.

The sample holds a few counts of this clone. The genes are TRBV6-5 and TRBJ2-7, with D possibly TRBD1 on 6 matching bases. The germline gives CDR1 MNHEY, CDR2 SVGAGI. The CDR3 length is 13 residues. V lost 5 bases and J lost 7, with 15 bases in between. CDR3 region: CASSDPGTIEQYF. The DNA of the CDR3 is TGTGCCAGCAGTGACCCCGGGACAATTGAGCAGTACTTC.

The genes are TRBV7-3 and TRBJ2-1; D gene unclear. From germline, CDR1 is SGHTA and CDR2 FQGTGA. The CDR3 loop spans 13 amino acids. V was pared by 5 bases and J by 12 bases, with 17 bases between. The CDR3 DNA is TGTGCCAGCAGCCCCCTACCGCAGGTTGGGCAGTTCTTC. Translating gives CASSPLPQVGQFF.

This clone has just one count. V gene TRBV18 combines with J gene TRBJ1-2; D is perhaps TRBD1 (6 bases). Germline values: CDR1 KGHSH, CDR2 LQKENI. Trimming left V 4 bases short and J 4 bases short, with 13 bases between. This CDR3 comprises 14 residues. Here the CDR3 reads CASSQSGDPYGYTF. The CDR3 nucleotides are TGTGCCAGCTCACAATCAGGGGATCCCTATGGCTACACCTTC.

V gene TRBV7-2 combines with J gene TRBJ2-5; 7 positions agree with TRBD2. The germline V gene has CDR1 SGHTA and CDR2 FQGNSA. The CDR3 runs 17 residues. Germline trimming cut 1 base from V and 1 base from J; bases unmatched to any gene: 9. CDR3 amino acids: CASSLGGASGLQETQYF. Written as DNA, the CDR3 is TGTGCCAGCAGCTTAGGAGGGGCTAGCGGACTCCAAGAGACCCAGTACTTC.

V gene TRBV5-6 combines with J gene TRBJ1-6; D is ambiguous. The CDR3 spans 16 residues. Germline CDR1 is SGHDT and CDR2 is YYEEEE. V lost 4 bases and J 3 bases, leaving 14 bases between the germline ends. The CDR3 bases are TGTGCCAGCAGCCTTACGACTGACCTCTATAATTCACCCCTCCACTTT. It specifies CASSLTTDLYNSPLHF.

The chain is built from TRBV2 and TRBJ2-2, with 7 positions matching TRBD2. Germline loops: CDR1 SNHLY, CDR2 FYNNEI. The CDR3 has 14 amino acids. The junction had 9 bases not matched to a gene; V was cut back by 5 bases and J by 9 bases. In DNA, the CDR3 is TGTGCCAGCAGTCCCCTCTTAGCGGGCCGGGAGCTGTTTTTT. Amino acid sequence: CASSPLLAGRELFF.

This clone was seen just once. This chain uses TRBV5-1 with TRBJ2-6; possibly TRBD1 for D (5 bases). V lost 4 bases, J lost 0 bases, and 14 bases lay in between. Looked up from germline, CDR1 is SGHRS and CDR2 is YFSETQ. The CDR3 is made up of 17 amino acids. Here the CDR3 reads CASSQGRWASGANVLTF. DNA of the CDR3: TGCGCCAGCAGCCAGGGCCGTTGGGCCTCTGGGGCCAACGTCCTGACTTTC.

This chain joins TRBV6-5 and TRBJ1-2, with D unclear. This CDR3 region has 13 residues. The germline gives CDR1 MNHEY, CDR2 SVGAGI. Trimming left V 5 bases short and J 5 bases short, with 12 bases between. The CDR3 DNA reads TGTGCCAGCAGTGGGCAGGCCACGTATGGCTACACCTTC. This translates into CASSGQATYGYTF.

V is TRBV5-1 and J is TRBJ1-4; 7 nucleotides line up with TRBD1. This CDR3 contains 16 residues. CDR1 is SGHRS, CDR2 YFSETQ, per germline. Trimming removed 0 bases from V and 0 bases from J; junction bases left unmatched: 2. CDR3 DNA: TGCGCCAGCAGCTTGGGCCAGGGGGCAACTAATGAAAAACTGTTTTTT. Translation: CASSLGQGATNEKLFF.

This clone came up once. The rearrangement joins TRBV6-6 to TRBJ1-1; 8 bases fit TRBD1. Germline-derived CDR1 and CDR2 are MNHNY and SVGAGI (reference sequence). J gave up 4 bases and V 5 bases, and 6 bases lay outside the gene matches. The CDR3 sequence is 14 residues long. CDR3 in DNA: TGTGCCAGCAGTCCAGGGGGCCCCCTCACTGAAGCTTTCTTT. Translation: CASSPGGPLTEAFF.